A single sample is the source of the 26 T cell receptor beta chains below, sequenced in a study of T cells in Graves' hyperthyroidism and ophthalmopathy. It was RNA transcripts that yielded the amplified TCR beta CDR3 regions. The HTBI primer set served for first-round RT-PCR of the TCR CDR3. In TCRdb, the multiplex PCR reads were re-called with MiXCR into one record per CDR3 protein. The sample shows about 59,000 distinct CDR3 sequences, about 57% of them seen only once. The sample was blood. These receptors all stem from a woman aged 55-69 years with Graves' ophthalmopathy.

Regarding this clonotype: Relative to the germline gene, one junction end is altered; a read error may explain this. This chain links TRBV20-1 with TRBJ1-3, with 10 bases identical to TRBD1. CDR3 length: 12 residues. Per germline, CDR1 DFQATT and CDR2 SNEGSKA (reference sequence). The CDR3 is CGARGTGDTIYF. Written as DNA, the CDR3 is TGCGGTGCTAGGGGGACAGGGGACACCATATATTTT.

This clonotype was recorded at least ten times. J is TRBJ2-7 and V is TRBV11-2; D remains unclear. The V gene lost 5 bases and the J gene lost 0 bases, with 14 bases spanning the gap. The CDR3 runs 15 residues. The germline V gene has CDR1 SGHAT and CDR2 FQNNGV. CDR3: CASSLTTWSSYEQYF. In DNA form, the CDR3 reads TGTGCCAGCAGCCTAACAACCTGGAGCTCCTACGAGCAGTACTTC.

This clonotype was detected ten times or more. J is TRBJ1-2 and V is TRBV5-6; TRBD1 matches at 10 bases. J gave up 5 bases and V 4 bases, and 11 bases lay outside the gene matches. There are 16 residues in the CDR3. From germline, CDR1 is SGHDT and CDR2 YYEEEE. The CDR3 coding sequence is TGTGCCAGCAGCCCCGGGACAGGGGACTTCTGGTATGGCTACACCTTC. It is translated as CASSPGTGDFWYGYTF.

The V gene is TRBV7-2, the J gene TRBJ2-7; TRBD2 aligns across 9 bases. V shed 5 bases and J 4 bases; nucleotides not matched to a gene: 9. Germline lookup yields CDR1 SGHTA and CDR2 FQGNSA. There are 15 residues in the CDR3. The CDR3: CASSEYSGSEYEQYF. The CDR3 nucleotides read TGTGCCAGCAGCGAATATAGCGGGAGTGAATACGAGCAGTACTTC.

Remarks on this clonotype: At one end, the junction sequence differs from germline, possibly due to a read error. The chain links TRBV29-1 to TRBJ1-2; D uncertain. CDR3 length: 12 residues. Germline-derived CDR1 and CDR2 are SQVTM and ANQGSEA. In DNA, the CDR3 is TGCAGCGCCGCTCACTGGCCCACTCCCCCATACTTC. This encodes CSAAHWPTPPYF.

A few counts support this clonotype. This CDR3 is CASSFGTSGWETQYF. Here the CDR3 DNA reads TGTGCCAGCAGCTTTGGGACTAGCGGGTGGGAGACCCAGTACTTC. J is TRBJ2-5 and V is TRBV7-6, with 12 bases lining up with TRBD2. This CDR3 has 15 residues. Germline loops: CDR1 SGHVS, CDR2 FNYEAQ. J was trimmed by 5 bases and V by 3 bases; bases with no gene match: 4.

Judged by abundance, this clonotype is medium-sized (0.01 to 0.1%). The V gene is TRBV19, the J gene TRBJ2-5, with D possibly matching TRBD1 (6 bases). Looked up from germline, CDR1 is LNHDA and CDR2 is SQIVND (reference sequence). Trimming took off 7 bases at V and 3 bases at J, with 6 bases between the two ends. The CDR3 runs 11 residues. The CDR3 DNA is TGTGCCAGTACAGGGGAAGAGACCCAGTACTTC. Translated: CASTGEETQYF.

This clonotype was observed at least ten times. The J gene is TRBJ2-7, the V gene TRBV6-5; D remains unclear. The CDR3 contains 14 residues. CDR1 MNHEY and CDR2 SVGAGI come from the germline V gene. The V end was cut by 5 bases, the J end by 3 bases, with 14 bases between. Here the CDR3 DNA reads TGTGCCAGCAGTCCGTGGATCGACCTCTACGAGCAGTACTTC. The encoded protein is CASSPWIDLYEQYF.

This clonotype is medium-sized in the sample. The CDR3 DNA reads as TGCAGCGTTGAAAAGGGCAGGGTCACTGAAGCTTTCTTT. Protein product: CSVEKGRVTEAFF. V gene TRBV29-1 combines with J gene TRBJ1-1; weak D call: TRBD1 (5 bases). V was trimmed by 2 bases and J by 4 bases, leaving 11 bases between them. CDR3 length: 13 residues. Germline V CDR1 and CDR2: SQVTM, ANQGSEA.

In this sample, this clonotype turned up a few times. This CDR3 is CAISASRGGGQGTTDTQYF. Here the CDR3 DNA reads TGTGCCATCAGTGCGTCGAGGGGAGGGGGACAGGGGACCACAGATACGCAGTATTTT. V usage is TRBV10-3 and J usage is TRBJ2-3; 10 bases line up with TRBD1. The V segment lost 4 bases and the J segment 2 bases; nucleotides outside the gene matches: 15. The germline V gene has CDR1 ENHRY and CDR2 SYGVKD. This CDR3 region has 19 residues.

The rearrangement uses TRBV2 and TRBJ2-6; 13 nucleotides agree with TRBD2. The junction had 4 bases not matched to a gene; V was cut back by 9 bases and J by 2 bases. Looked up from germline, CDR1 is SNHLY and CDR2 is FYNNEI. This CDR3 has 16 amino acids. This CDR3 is CARTLAGGPGANVLTF. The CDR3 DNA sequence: TGTGCCAGGACACTAGCGGGGGGGCCTGGGGCCAACGTCCTGACTTTC.

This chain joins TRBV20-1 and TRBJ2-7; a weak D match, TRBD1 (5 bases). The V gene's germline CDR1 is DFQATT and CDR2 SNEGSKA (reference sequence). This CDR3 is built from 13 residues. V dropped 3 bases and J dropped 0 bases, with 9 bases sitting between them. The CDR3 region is CSASYDSSYEQYF. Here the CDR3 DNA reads TGCAGTGCTAGTTACGACAGCTCCTACGAGCAGTACTTC.

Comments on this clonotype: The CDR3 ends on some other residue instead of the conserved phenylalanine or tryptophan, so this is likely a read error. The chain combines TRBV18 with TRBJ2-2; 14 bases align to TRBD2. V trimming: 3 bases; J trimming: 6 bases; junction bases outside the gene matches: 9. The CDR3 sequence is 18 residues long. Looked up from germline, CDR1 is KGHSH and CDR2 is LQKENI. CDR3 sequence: CASSPRTSGRSNAGELFL. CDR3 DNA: TGTGCCAGCTCACCCCGGACTAGCGGGAGGTCAAACGCCGGGGAGCTGTTTCTT.

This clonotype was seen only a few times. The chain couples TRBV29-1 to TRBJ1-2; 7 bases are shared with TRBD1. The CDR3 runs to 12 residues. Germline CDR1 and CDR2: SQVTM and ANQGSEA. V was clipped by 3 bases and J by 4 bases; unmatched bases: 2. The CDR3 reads CSVEDRSYGYTF. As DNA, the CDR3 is TGCAGCGTTGAGGACAGGTCCTATGGCTACACCTTC.

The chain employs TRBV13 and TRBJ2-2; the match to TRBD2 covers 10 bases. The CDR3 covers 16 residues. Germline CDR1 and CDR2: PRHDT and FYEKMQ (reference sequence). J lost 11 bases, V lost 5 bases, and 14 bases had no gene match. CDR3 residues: CASSTRRRTSGGELFF. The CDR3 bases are TGTGCCAGCAGCACGCGGAGGAGGACTAGCGGAGGTGAGCTGTTTTTT.

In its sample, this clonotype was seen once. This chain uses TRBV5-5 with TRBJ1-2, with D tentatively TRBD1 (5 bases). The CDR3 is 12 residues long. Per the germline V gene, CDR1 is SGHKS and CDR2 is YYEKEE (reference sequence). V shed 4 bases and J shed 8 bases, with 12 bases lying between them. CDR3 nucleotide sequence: TGTGCCAGCAGCCAGGGTTGGGAAGGCTACACCTTC. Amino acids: CASSQGWEGYTF.

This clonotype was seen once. As DNA, the CDR3 is TGCAGTGCCATCTTGAGCGTAGGGGCCAACGTCCTGACTTTC. This encodes CSAILSVGANVLTF. This chain connects TRBV20-1 to TRBJ2-6; D is ambiguous. The CDR3 is 14 amino acids. From germline, CDR1 is DFQATT and CDR2 SNEGSKA (reference sequence). Trimming removed 6 bases at V and 4 bases at J, with 13 bases between.

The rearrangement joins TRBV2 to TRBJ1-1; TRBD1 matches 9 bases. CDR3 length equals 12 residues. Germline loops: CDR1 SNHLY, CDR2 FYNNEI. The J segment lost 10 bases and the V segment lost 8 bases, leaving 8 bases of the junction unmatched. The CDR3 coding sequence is TGTGCCAGCGGGGAACAGGGGGCGCGAGCTTTCTTT. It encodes CASGEQGARAFF.

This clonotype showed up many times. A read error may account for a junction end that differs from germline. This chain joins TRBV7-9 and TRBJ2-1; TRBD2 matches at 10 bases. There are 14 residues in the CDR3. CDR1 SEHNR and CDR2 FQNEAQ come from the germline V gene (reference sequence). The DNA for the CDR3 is TGTGCCAGCAGCCTAGCGGGAGTGCCCAATGAGCAGTTCTTC. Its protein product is CASSLAGVPNEQFF. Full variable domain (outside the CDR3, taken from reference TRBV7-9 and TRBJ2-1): DTGVSQNPRHKITKRGQNVTFRCDPISEHNRLYWYRQTLGQGPEFLTYFQNEAQLEKSRLLSDRFSAERPKGSFSTLEIQRTEQGDSAMYLCASSLAGVPNEQFFGPGTRLTVL.

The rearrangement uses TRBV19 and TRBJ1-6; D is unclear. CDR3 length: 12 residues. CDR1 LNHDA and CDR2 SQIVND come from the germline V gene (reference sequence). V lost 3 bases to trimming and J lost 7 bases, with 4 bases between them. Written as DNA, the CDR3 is TGTGCCAGTAGTATGCGGAATTCACCCCTCCACTTT. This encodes CASSMRNSPLHF.

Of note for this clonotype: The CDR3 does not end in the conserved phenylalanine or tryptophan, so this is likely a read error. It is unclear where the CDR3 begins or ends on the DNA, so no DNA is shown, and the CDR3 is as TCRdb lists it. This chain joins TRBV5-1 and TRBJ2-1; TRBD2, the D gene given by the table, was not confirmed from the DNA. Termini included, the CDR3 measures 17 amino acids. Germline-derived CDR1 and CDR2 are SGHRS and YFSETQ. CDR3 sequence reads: CASSLTALGLVRHEQLL.

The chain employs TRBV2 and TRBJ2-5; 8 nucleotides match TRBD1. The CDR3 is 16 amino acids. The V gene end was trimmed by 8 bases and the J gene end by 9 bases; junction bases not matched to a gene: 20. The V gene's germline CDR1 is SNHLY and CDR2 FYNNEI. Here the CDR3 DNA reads TGTGCCAGCTACTCCTCGCGGCAGGGGGCAAATCAGCCCCAGTACTTC. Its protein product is CASYSSRQGANQPQYF.

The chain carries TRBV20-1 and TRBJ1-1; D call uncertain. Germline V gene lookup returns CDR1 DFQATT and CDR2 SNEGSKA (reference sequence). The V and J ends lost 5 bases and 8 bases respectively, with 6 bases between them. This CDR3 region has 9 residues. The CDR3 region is CSARKEAFF. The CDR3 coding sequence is TGCAGTGCTCGGAAGGAAGCTTTCTTT.

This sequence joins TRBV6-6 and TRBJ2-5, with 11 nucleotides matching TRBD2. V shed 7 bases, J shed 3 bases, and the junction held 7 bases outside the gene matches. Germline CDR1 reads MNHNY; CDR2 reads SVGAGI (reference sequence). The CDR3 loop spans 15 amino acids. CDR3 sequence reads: CASTFTSGGEETQYF. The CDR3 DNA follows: TGTGCCAGCACTTTTACTAGCGGGGGAGAAGAGACCCAGTACTTC.

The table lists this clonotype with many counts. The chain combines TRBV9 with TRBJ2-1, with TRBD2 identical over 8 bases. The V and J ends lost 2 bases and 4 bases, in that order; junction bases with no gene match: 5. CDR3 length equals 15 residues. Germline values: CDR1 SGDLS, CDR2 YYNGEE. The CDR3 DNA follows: TGTGCCAGCAGCGTCCGGGGGGGCCGGTACAATGAGCAGTTCTTC. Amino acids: CASSVRGGRYNEQFF.

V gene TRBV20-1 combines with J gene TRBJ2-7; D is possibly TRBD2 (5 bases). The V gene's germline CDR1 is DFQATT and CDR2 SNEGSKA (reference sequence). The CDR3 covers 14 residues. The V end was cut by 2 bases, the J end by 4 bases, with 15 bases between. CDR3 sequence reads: CSARPQTGSYEQYF. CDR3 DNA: TGCAGTGCTAGACCTCAAACGGGGAGTTACGAGCAGTACTTC.